This T cell receptor (beta chain) derives from a study of blood T cell repertoires in COVID-19. TCRdb keeps only in-frame clones here, not all; method: immunoSEQ multiplex PCR. The repertoire holds about 210,000 clones, over 60% seen once, with 5.5% to 8.5% in the top ten. The sample taken for sequencing was peripheral blood. The sequence was obtained from a woman aged 70-85 years with acute or convalescent COVID-19.

CDR3 loop: CASSPREGQRFF. The CDR3 region has the DNA TGTGCCAGCAGCCCTAGGGAAGGACAGAGGTTCTTC. The gene calls are TRBV2 and TRBJ2-1, with a possible D match to TRBD1 (6 bases). The CDR3 is 12 amino acids. Between the trimmed V and J ends, which lost 6 bases and 15 bases, there was a span of 18 bases. Germline lookup yields CDR1 SNHLY and CDR2 FYNNEI.